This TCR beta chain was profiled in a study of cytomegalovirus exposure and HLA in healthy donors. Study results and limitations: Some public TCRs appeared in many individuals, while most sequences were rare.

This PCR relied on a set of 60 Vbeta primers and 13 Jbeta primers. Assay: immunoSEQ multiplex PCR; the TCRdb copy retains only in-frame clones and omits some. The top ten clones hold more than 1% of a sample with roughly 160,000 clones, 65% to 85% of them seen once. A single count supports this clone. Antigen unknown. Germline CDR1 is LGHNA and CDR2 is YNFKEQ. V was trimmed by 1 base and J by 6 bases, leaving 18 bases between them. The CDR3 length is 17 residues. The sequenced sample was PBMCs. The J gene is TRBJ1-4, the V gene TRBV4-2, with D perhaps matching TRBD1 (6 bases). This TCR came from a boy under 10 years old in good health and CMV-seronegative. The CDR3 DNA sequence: TGTGCCAGCAGCCAAGTCCGCGACCGGGACACGGATGAAAAACTGTTTTTT. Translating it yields CASSQVRDRDTDEKLFF.